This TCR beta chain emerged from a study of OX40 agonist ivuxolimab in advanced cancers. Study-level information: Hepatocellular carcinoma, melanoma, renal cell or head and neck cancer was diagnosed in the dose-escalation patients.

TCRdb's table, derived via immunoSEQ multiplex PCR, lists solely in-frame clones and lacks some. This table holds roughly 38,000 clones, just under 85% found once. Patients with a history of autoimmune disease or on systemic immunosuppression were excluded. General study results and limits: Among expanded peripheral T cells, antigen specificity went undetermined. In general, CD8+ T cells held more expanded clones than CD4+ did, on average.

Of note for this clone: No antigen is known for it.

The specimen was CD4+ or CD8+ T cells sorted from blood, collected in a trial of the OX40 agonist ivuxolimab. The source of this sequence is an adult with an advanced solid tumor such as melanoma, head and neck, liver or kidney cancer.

CDR3: CASRHGPSNQPQHF. CDR3 in DNA: TGTGCCAGCAGACACGGACCTTCAAATCAGCCCCAGCATTTT. V gene TRBV6-5 combines with J gene TRBJ1-5, with D uncertain. Germline-derived CDR1 and CDR2 are MNHEY and SVGAGI. V lost 6 bases and J lost 4, with 13 bases in between. This CDR3 is 14 amino acids long.